Shown below are 28 T cell receptor beta chains from a single sample sequenced in a study of blood T cell repertoires in COVID-19 (TCRdb year 2020). Libraries were made using the immunoSEQ multiplex PCR assay. What TCRdb holds here is the immuneACCESS table cut down to in-frame rearrangements. Part of the clones is not present; checked against another copy, under half of the missing clones reflect an unresolved V gene, and the others are unexplained. The sample table records 140,000 to 150,000 clones; 70% to 90% of these occur just once. The ten largest clonotypes hold 0.95% to 1.5% of the sample. The sequenced material came from PBMCs or T cells enriched from blood (not recorded which). The receptors here all came from a woman aged 30 to 39 with acute COVID-19.

The genes are TRBV19 and TRBJ2-1; D is perhaps TRBD2 (5 bases). The CDR3 totals 15 residues. Germline lookup yields CDR1 LNHDA and CDR2 SQIVND (reference sequence). Trimming took 3 bases from V and 4 from J, leaving 13 bases between them. The CDR3 region has the DNA TGTGCCAGTAGTATGGCCCGTGGGGAGTACAATGAGCAGTTCTTC. Encoded protein: CASSMARGEYNEQFF.

This chain uses TRBV11-1 with TRBJ2-5; a weak D match, TRBD2 (5 bases). Trimming took 3 bases from V and 7 from J, leaving 18 bases between them. The germline gives CDR1 SGHAT, CDR2 FQDESV (reference sequence). This CDR3 is 15 amino acids long. The CDR3 protein is CASSLGRSREGTQYF. The DNA for the CDR3 is TGTGCCAGCAGCTTGGGGAGATCAAGAGAGGGGACCCAGTACTTC.

CDR3 region: CATSRDEGTSGGGTDTQYF. The DNA of the CDR3 is TGTGCCACCAGCAGAGATGAGGGGACTAGCGGGGGTGGGACAGATACGCAGTATTTT. The rearrangement uses TRBV15 and TRBJ2-3, with 14 bases matching TRBD2. Germline lookup yields CDR1 LNHNV and CDR2 YYDKDF (reference sequence). There are 19 residues in the CDR3. J was trimmed by 3 bases and V by 0 bases; bases with no gene match: 8.

The chain is built from TRBV9 and TRBJ2-7, with 9 bases that match TRBD2. The CDR3 consists of 15 residues. The V and J ends lost 0 bases and 2 bases, in that order; junction bases with no gene match: 3. The germline CDR1 and CDR2 sequences are SGDLS and YYNGEE. CDR3 amino acids: CASSVEPSGTYEQYF. In nucleotides, the CDR3 is TGTGCCAGCAGCGTAGAGCCTAGCGGGACCTACGAGCAGTACTTC.

V is TRBV6-5 and J is TRBJ2-2, with TRBD1 matching 7 bases. The germline CDR1 and CDR2 sequences are MNHEY and SVGAGI. The CDR3 extends over 15 amino acids. The V gene end was trimmed by 7 bases and the J gene end by 6 bases; junction bases not matched to a gene: 11. The CDR3 nucleotides read TGTGCCAGCACTAGAGAAGGGGGCGCATCCGGGGAGCTGTTTTTT. This sequence encodes CASTREGGASGELFF.

The chain is built from TRBV9 and TRBJ2-5; 9 bases match TRBD1. From germline, CDR1 is SGDLS and CDR2 YYNGEE. The CDR3 is 14 amino acids. J gave up 5 bases and V 3 bases, and 5 bases lay outside the gene matches. CDR3 protein: CASSGGQGGETQYF. CDR3 DNA: TGTGCCAGCAGCGGGGGACAGGGAGGGGAGACCCAGTACTTC. The whole variable domain, remainder taken from reference TRBV9 and TRBJ2-5, is DSGVTQTPKHLITATGQRVTLRCSPRSGDLSVYWYQQSLDQGLQFLIQYYNGEERAKGNILERFSAQQFPDLHSELNLSSLELGDSALYFCASSGGQGGETQYFGPGTRLLVL.

The chain joins TRBV5-6 to TRBJ1-3; possible D gene TRBD1, 6 bases. V was trimmed by 0 bases and J by 0 bases, leaving 13 bases between them. The V gene's germline CDR1 is SGHDT and CDR2 YYEEEE. CDR3 length: 17 residues. CDR3 DNA sequence: TGTGCCAGCAGCTTGGAGGGGGAAACCTTCTCTGGAAACACCATATATTTT. This sequence encodes CASSLEGETFSGNTIYF.

The chain couples TRBV11-2 to TRBJ1-1; D may be TRBD1 (5 bases). This CDR3 has 12 residues. Germline values: CDR1 SGHAT, CDR2 FQNNGV. The ends were cut back, 2 bases at V and 4 bases at J, with 5 bases in the middle. The CDR3 DNA sequence: TGTGCCAGCAGCTTAAGGGGCACTGAAGCTTTCTTT. Amino acids: CASSLRGTEAFF.

V gene TRBV19 combines with J gene TRBJ2-7, with a possible D match to TRBD1 (6 bases). Per germline, CDR1 LNHDA and CDR2 SQIVND (reference sequence). Trimming took 6 bases from V and 6 from J, leaving 24 bases between them. There are 16 residues in the CDR3. Here the CDR3 reads CASSHGTSREGGEQYF. The DNA of the CDR3 is TGTGCCAGTAGCCATGGCACATCCAGAGAAGGGGGCGAGCAGTACTTC. The full variable domain, its missing parts supplied by reference TRBV19 and TRBJ2-7, is DGGITQSPKYLFRKEGQNVTLSCEQNLNHDAMYWYRQDPGQGLRLIYYSQIVNDFQKGDIAEGYSVSREKKESFPLTVTSAQKNPTAFYLCASSHGTSREGGEQYFGPGTRLTVT.

This chain uses TRBV5-1 with TRBJ2-7; D is possibly TRBD2 (6 bases). V was shortened by 0 bases and J by 1 base, with 11 bases between the two germline ends. The CDR3 sequence is 15 residues long. The V gene's germline CDR1 is SGHRS and CDR2 YFSETQ. The CDR3 is CASSLGDWGSYEQYF. For the CDR3, the DNA is TGCGCCAGCAGCTTGGGGGACTGGGGATCCTACGAGCAGTACTTC.

This clone was seen just once. In DNA, the CDR3 is TGTGCCAGCAGTTACGCTGGACAGGGTGGGTTCTATGAGCAGTTCTTC. Translating it yields CASSYAGQGGFYEQFF. This chain links TRBV6-5 with TRBJ2-1, with 8 nucleotides matching TRBD1. The J segment lost 8 bases and the V segment lost 2 bases, leaving 11 bases of the junction unmatched. Germline V CDR1 and CDR2: MNHEY, SVGAGI. The CDR3 is 16 residues long.

The chain uses TRBV29-1 and TRBJ2-1; TRBD2 matches 11 bases. The CDR3 has 14 residues. Germline loops: CDR1 SQVTM, CDR2 ANQGSEA. J lost 7 bases, V lost 8 bases, and 10 bases had no gene match. In DNA form, the CDR3 reads TGCAGCTCCGTCCCTAGCGGGAGGACTAATGAGCAGTTCTTC. Amino acids: CSSVPSGRTNEQFF.

Only a few counts were recorded for this clone. V and J are TRBV19 and TRBJ1-6; a weak D match, TRBD1 (5 bases). Deletions cut 5 bases from V and 9 bases from J, with 20 bases between. This CDR3 is built from 16 residues. The germline V gene encodes CDR1 LNHDA and CDR2 SQIVND (reference sequence). The CDR3 spells CASSSEGQEGSSPLHF. The CDR3 DNA is TGTGCCAGTAGTTCCGAGGGGCAGGAGGGATCTTCACCCCTCCACTTT.

The rearrangement links TRBV9 to TRBJ2-3, with TRBD1 as a possible D gene (6 bases). The V gene lost 0 bases and the J gene lost 2 bases, with 13 bases spanning the gap. The CDR3 is made up of 16 amino acids. Germline loops: CDR1 SGDLS, CDR2 YYNGEE. CDR3 sequence: CASSVVSGQHTDTQYF. Written as DNA, the CDR3 is TGTGCCAGCAGCGTAGTTTCGGGACAACACACAGATACGCAGTATTTT.

This chain connects TRBV30 to TRBJ1-5, with D maybe TRBD1 (5 bases). Germline CDR1 is GTSNPN and CDR2 is SVGIG (reference sequence). V lost 1 base and J 1 base, leaving 8 bases between the germline ends. This CDR3 has 14 amino acids. CDR3 sequence: CAWSDGGSNQPQHF. CDR3 bases: TGTGCCTGGAGTGACGGGGGAAGCAATCAGCCCCAGCATTTT. The full variable domain, in which reference TRBV30 and TRBJ1-5 provide the parts outside the CDR3, is SQTIHQWPATLVQPVGSPLSLECTVEGTSNPNLYWYRQAAGRGLQLLFYSVGIGQISSEVPQNLSASRPQDRQFILSSKKLLLSDSGFYLCAWSDGGSNQPQHFGDGTRLSIL.

CDR3 bases: TGTGCCAGCAGCTATTATCGGGACAGATATGGCTACACCTTC. Translating it yields CASSYYRDRYGYTF. This rearrangement joins TRBV7-9 to TRBJ1-2; 7 bases line up with TRBD1. This CDR3 is 14 amino acids long. Germline V gene lookup returns CDR1 SEHNR and CDR2 FQNEAQ (reference sequence). The V segment lost 4 bases and the J segment 5 bases; nucleotides outside the gene matches: 7.

This chain connects TRBV4-3 to TRBJ1-2; 9 bases are shared with TRBD1. Trimming at V came to 4 bases and at J to 3 bases, leaving 9 bases not matched to a gene. Per the germline V gene, CDR1 is LGHNA and CDR2 is YSLEER. The CDR3 runs to 16 residues. As DNA, the CDR3 is TGCGCCAGCAGCCCGAGACCCGGACAGGGGCACTATGGCTACACCTTC. Amino acid sequence: CASSPRPGQGHYGYTF.

The chain couples TRBV28 to TRBJ2-7; 7 bases match TRBD1. Germline assignment: CDR1 MDHEN and CDR2 SYDVKM. V lost 2 bases, J lost 7 bases, and 11 bases stayed unmatched. The CDR3 loop spans 15 amino acids. The CDR3 nucleotides read TGTGCCAGCAGTTTAGGGGGACAGACCCATCGGGAGCAGTACTTC. Amino acid sequence: CASSLGGQTHREQYF.

The rearrangement links TRBV30 to TRBJ1-4, with unresolved D. The CDR3 has 17 residues. With 5 bases removed from V and 1 base from J, the gap between germline ends came to 20 bases. Germline V gives CDR1 GTSNPN, CDR2 SVGIG (reference sequence). CDR3 DNA: TGTGCCTGGGGAGGCTCAACACTAAGTTTAACTAATGAAAAACTGTTTTTT. It codes for CAWGGSTLSLTNEKLFF.

V usage is TRBV2 and J usage is TRBJ2-1; TRBD2 matches at 10 bases. J was trimmed by 10 bases and V by 8 bases; bases with no gene match: 14. Germline values: CDR1 SNHLY, CDR2 FYNNEI. This CDR3 region has 15 residues. The DNA for the CDR3 is TGTGCCAGCGGAGAGTTGTCTAGCGGGAGTTCGGAGCAGTTCTTC. This translates into CASGELSSGSSEQFF.

The chain links TRBV28 to TRBJ1-2, with D hard to call. The CDR3 loop spans 12 amino acids. V was shortened by 0 bases and J by 5 bases, with 4 bases between the two germline ends. In germline, CDR1 is MDHEN, CDR2 SYDVKM. The CDR3 sequence is CASSLWQYGYTF. As DNA, the CDR3 is TGTGCCAGCAGTTTATGGCAGTATGGCTACACCTTC.

This clone was detected a few times. The same CDR3 also results from other DNA sequences found in this sample. The rearrangement joins TRBV28 to TRBJ1-1; TRBD1 agrees at 9 bases. In germline, CDR1 is MDHEN, CDR2 SYDVKM. The V segment lost 3 bases and the J segment 4 bases; nucleotides outside the gene matches: 6. This CDR3 spans 15 amino acids. The chain's CDR3 is CASSLGTGGSTEAFF. The CDR3, as DNA: TGTGCCAGCAGTTTGGGTACAGGGGGCAGCACTGAAGCTTTCTTT.

The chain has TRBV19 and TRBJ1-2, with D unresolved. CDR1 and CDR2 from the germline V gene are LNHDA and SQIVND (reference sequence). The CDR3 totals 14 residues. Deletions cut 3 bases from V and 5 bases from J, with 13 bases between. CDR3 sequence: CASSIPGRGYGYTF. The CDR3 nucleotides are TGTGCCAGTAGTATCCCCGGACGGGGATATGGCTACACCTTC. Full variable domain (missing parts from reference TRBV19 and TRBJ1-2): DGGITQSPKYLFRKEGQNVTLSCEQNLNHDAMYWYRQDPGQGLRLIYYSQIVNDFQKGDIAEGYSVSREKKESFPLTVTSAQKNPTAFYLCASSIPGRGYGYTFGSGTRLTVV.

The chain couples TRBV20-1 to TRBJ2-5; D call uncertain. V was trimmed by 8 bases and J by 3 bases, leaving 7 bases between them. Germline V gene lookup returns CDR1 DFQATT and CDR2 SNEGSKA (reference sequence). The CDR3 has 10 amino acids. CDR3 loop: CSSQKETQYF. The CDR3 DNA follows: TGCAGTTCACAGAAAGAGACCCAGTACTTC.

The rearrangement joins TRBV18 to TRBJ1-1; the D gene is possibly TRBD1 (6 bases). The CDR3 loop spans 13 amino acids. Trimming took 8 bases from V and 7 from J, leaving 17 bases between them. The germline V gene has CDR1 KGHSH and CDR2 LQKENI. This chain's CDR3 is CASANGGAGEAFF. CDR3 DNA sequence: TGTGCCAGCGCGAACGGGGGGGCGGGTGAAGCTTTCTTT.

The chain combines TRBV29-1 with TRBJ1-1, with TRBD1 matching 8 bases. The germline CDR1 and CDR2 sequences are SQVTM and ANQGSEA. Trimming cost V 4 bases and J 4 bases; bases outside gene matches: 11. The CDR3 is 15 residues long. CDR3 loop: CSVGPGQVILTEAFF. As DNA, the CDR3 is TGCAGCGTTGGACCGGGACAGGTTATTCTCACTGAAGCTTTCTTT.

The CDR3 loop reads CASSWGWDSRTLEAFF. CDR3 DNA sequence: TGTGCCAGCAGTTGGGGGTGGGACAGTCGGACCCTCGAAGCTTTCTTT. The J gene is TRBJ1-1, the V gene TRBV28, with 7 bases that match TRBD1. From germline, CDR1 is MDHEN and CDR2 SYDVKM. There are 16 residues in the CDR3. The V and J ends lost 4 bases and 8 bases, in that order; junction bases with no gene match: 16.

This sequence joins TRBV28 and TRBJ1-2, with TRBD1 matching over 8 bases. The trim removed 6 bases at V and 4 bases at J, leaving 7 bases unmatched. The V gene's germline CDR1 is MDHEN and CDR2 SYDVKM. This CDR3 is 14 amino acids long. CDR3 in amino acids: CASRRGDRSYGYTF. DNA for the CDR3: TGTGCCAGCAGAAGAGGGGACAGGAGCTATGGCTACACCTTC.